This TCR beta chain was observed in a study of sequential checkpoint blockade in melanoma. Study details: Arm A got nivolumab then ipilimumab; arm B the reverse, 1:1. After nivolumab or ipilimumab alone, about two dozen patients had week-13 rebiopsies.

Treatment noted: randomized to nivolumab then ipilimumab (arm A) or the reverse (arm B). The CDR3 has 14 amino acids. Germline CDR1 MNHGY, CDR2 SAAAGT. Comment on this clone: Its antigen is not identified. Sequence at one end of the junction differs from germline and may be a read error.

General study findings and limits: For nivolumab-first patients, baseline tumor clonality was associated with response. Clinical benefit was about 30 times likelier when tumor T-cell fraction and clonality increased.

Sequencing was performed with immunoSEQ multiplex PCR; in TCRdb, only in-frame clones are kept and a portion is missing. The repertoire holds 37,000 or so clones, with approximately 30% as singletons. The material sequenced was tumor tissue (inferred from file names), taken from a patient given nivolumab and ipilimumab in sequence. The source is a human donor with melanoma. V usage is TRBV6-8 and J usage is TRBJ2-5, with 9 bases that match TRBD1. CDR3 sequence reads: CAISRDRAQETQYF. The CDR3 DNA is TGTGCCATCAGTAGGGACAGGGCCCAAGAGACCCAGTACTTC.